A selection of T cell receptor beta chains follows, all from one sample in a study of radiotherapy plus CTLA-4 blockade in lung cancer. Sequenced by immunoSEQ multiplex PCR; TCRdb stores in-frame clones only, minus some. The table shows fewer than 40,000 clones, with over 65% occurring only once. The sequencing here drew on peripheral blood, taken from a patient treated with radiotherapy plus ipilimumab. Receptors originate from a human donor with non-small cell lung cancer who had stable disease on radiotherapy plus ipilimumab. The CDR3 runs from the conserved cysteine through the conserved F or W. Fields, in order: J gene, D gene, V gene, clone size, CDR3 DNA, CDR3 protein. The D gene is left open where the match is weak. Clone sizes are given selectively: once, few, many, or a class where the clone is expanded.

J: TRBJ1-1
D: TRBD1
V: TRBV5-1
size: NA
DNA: TGCGCCAGCGCCCTGGGACAGGGGACTGAAGCTTTCTTT
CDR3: CASALGQGTEAFF

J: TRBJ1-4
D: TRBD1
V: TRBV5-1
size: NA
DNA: TGCGCCAGCAGCTTGTATGGACAGGGCAGAGAGGAAAAACTGTTTTTT
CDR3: CASSLYGQGREEKLFF

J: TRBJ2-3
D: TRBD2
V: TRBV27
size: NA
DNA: TGTGCCAGCAGTTTCTCGACTAGCGGGGGGGCCGGGGATACGCAGTATTTT
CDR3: CASSFSTSGGAGDTQYF

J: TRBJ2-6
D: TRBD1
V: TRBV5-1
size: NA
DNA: TGCGCCAGCAGCAAGGGACAGGGTGCCTCTGGGGCCAACGTCCTGACTTTC
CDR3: CASSKGQGASGANVLTF

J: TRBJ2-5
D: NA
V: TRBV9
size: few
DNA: TGTGCCAGCAGCGCCTCGGGTTACCAAGAGACCCAGTACTTC
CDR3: CASSASGYQETQYF

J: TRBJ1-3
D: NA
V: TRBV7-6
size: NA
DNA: TGTGCCAGCAGCTTAGGTGTTGCGTCGCCAAACACCATATATTTT
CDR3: CASSLGVASPNTIYF

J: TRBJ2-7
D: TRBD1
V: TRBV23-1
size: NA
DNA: TGCGCCAGCAGCCCCGGACAGGGAGAACAGTACTTC
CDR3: CASSPGQGEQYF

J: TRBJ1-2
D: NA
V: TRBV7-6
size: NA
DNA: TGTACCAGCAGCCCTCTGACAAGAGCTAACTATGGCTACACCTTC
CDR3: CTSSPLTRANYGYTF

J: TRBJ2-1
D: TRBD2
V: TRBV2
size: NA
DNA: TGTGCCAGCAGTGAATATGGGAGGGAAACCTACAATGAGCAGTTCTTC
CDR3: CASSEYGRETYNEQFF

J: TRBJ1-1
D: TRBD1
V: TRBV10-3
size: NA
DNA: TGTGCCATCAGTGCCACAGGGGACACTGAAGCTTTCTTT
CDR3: CAISATGDTEAFF

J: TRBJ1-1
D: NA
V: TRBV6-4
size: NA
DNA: TGTGCCAGCAGTTACCTGAGGACAAGGCTTGACACTGAAGCTTTCTTT
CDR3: CASSYLRTRLDTEAFF

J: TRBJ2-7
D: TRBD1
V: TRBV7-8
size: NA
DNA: TGCGCCAGCAGGCCGGGACAGGGTGACTACGAGCAGTACTTC
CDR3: CASRPGQGDYEQYF

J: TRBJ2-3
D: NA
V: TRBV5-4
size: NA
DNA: TGTGCCAGCAGCTTGAAGGGCACAGATACGCAGTATTTT
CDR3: CASSLKGTDTQYF

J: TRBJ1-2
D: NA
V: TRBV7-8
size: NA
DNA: TGTGCCAGCAGCTTATCAGGGAAGGGGATCTATGGCTACACCTTC
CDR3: CASSLSGKGIYGYTF

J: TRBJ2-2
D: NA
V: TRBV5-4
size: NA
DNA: TGTGCCAGCAGCTTGGACCATTTGAACACCGGGGAGCTGTTTTTT
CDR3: CASSLDHLNTGELFF

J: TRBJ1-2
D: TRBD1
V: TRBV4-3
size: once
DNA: TGCGCCAGCAGCCAAGGGCAGGGGGAAGCCGGCTACACCTTC
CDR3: CASSQGQGEAGYTF

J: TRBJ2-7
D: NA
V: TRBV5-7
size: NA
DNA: TGTGCCAGCAGCTTTCGTTGGGCAGGCTCATCCTACGAGCAGTACTTC
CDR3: CASSFRWAGSSYEQYF

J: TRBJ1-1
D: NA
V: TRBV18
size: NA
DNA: TGTGCCAGCACTCTAGGGGTGAACACTGAAGCTTTCTTT
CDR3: CASTLGVNTEAFF